Shown below are 31 T cell receptor beta chains from a single sample sequenced in a study of OX40 agonist ivuxolimab in advanced cancers. TCRdb's table, derived via immunoSEQ multiplex PCR, lists solely in-frame clones and lacks some. Counted here are 87,000 or so clones, about 85% occurring once; the ten biggest clones make up 3.8%. The material was CD4+ or CD8+ T cells sorted from blood, obtained in a trial of the OX40 agonist ivuxolimab. The origin of the receptors is an adult with an advanced solid tumor such as melanoma, head and neck, liver or kidney cancer.

This chain connects TRBV7-9 to TRBJ2-1; TRBD2 aligns across 7 bases. Germline loops: CDR1 SEHNR, CDR2 FQNEAQ (reference sequence). The V segment lost 4 bases and the J segment 0 bases; nucleotides outside the gene matches: 3. The CDR3 extends over 15 amino acids. The CDR3 sequence is CASSWRGSSYNEQFF. In nucleotides, the CDR3 is TGTGCCAGCAGCTGGCGCGGGAGCTCCTACAATGAGCAGTTCTTC.

This clone was counted only a few times. The rearrangement uses TRBV7-9 and TRBJ2-7, with D perhaps matching TRBD1 (5 bases). Trimming removed 1 base from V and 7 bases from J, with 11 bases in between. The CDR3 has 13 amino acids. Germline CDR1 is SEHNR and CDR2 is FQNEAQ (reference sequence). The CDR3 region is CASSLVRAREQYF. The DNA for the CDR3 is TGTGCCAGCAGCTTAGTCAGGGCACGGGAGCAGTACTTC.

This chain connects TRBV6-5 to TRBJ2-7; no clear D. Per germline, CDR1 MNHEY and CDR2 SVGAGI. This CDR3 spans 11 amino acids. V was clipped by 2 bases and J by 6 bases, with 5 bases between them. CDR3 residues: CASSYGVEQYF. The CDR3 nucleotides read TGTGCCAGCAGTTACGGGGTCGAGCAGTACTTC.

The gene calls are TRBV28 and TRBJ2-2; TRBD1 matches at 11 bases. Losses at the gene ends were 11 bases for V and 5 bases for J; bases not matched to a gene: 4. The germline gives CDR1 MDHEN, CDR2 SYDVKM. This CDR3 spans 13 amino acids. The chain's CDR3 is CAVGQGATGELFF. The CDR3 DNA reads TGTGCCGTAGGACAGGGGGCAACCGGGGAGCTGTTTTTT.

The rearrangement joins TRBV14 to TRBJ2-1, with TRBD2 matching over 7 bases. The CDR3 consists of 15 residues. The V segment lost 3 bases and the J segment 3 bases; nucleotides outside the gene matches: 5. Germline lookup yields CDR1 SGHDN and CDR2 FVKESK. The CDR3, as DNA: TGTGCCAGCAGCCACCGGGACTACCTCTACAATGAGCAGTTCTTC. Translating it yields CASSHRDYLYNEQFF.

This sequence joins TRBV19 and TRBJ2-2; the D gene is possibly TRBD1 (5 bases). Germline CDR1 is LNHDA and CDR2 is SQIVND (reference sequence). The CDR3 has 18 residues. Trimming stripped 8 bases from V and 1 base from J, with 23 bases between. The CDR3 reads CASRMTARFFKNTGELFF. DNA of the CDR3: TGTGCCAGTCGAATGACAGCTCGGTTTTTTAAGAACACCGGGGAGCTGTTTTTT.

The V call is TRBV7-9, the J call TRBJ1-1; D possibly corresponds to TRBD1 (6 bases). Trimming stripped 1 base from V and 11 bases from J, with 20 bases between. Germline CDR1 and CDR2: SEHNR and FQNEAQ (reference sequence). The CDR3 has 15 residues. The CDR3 spells CASSLVLDSSGWAFF. CDR3 coding DNA: TGTGCCAGCAGCTTAGTCTTGGACAGCTCAGGTTGGGCTTTCTTT. The full variable domain, rest sourced from reference TRBV7-9 and TRBJ1-1, is DTGVSQNPRHKITKRGQNVTFRCDPISEHNRLYWYRQTLGQGPEFLTYFQNEAQLEKSRLLSDRFSAERPKGSFSTLEIQRTEQGDSAMYLCASSLVLDSSGWAFFGQGTRLTVV.

This clone was seen just once. The genes are TRBV7-9 and TRBJ1-2; 7 bases fit TRBD1. The junction had 5 bases not matched to a gene; V was cut back by 1 base and J by 6 bases. Per germline, CDR1 SEHNR and CDR2 FQNEAQ (reference sequence). The CDR3 has 14 amino acids. The CDR3 sequence: CASSLVVRGDGYTF. The CDR3 DNA is TGTGCCAGCAGCTTAGTAGTCAGGGGGGATGGCTACACCTTC.

This rearrangement joins TRBV5-1 to TRBJ2-7; D may match TRBD1 or TRBD2 (5 bases each). V was pared by 4 bases and J by 1 base, with 12 bases between. Germline assignment: CDR1 SGHRS and CDR2 YFSETQ. The CDR3 covers 14 residues. The CDR3 nucleotides are TGCGCCAGCAGCCCCAGGGACGGATCCTACGAGCAGTACTTC. Translation gives CASSPRDGSYEQYF.

The gene calls are TRBV19 and TRBJ2-7; 8 positions match TRBD1. J lost 1 base, V lost 5 bases, and 7 bases had no gene match. This CDR3 region has 15 residues. Germline assignment: CDR1 LNHDA and CDR2 SQIVND (reference sequence). The chain's CDR3 is CASSPRDRFSYEQYF. For the CDR3, the DNA is TGTGCCAGTAGTCCCCGGGACAGGTTTTCCTACGAGCAGTACTTC.

This chain links TRBV20-1 with TRBJ2-7, with D perhaps matching TRBD1 (6 bases). The CDR3 length is 10 residues. Germline-derived CDR1 and CDR2 are DFQATT and SNEGSKA (reference sequence). Trimming shortened V by 6 bases and J by 4 bases, and 7 bases separated the two germline ends. CDR3 loop: CSAGQYEQYF. The DNA for the CDR3 is TGCAGTGCCGGACAGTACGAGCAGTACTTC.

V is TRBV6-5 and J is TRBJ1-1; D is ambiguous. V gave up 0 bases and J gave up 1 base, with 0 bases separating them. The CDR3 loop spans 12 amino acids. The germline CDR1 and CDR2 sequences are MNHEY and SVGAGI. CDR3 residues: CASSYSNTEAFF. For the CDR3, the DNA is TGTGCCAGCAGTTACTCGAACACTGAAGCTTTCTTT.

V is TRBV7-3 and J is TRBJ1-4; D possibly corresponds to TRBD1 (6 bases). This CDR3 is 15 amino acids long. The germline gives CDR1 SGHTA, CDR2 FQGTGA. Trimming removed 1 base at V and 5 bases at J, with 11 bases between. CDR3 nucleotides: TGTGCCAGCAGCTTAAGCTTAGGGGGGAATGAAAAACTGTTTTTT. This encodes CASSLSLGGNEKLFF.

J is TRBJ1-1 and V is TRBV15; D might be TRBD1 (5 bases). V lost 9 bases to trimming and J lost 2 bases, with 10 bases between them. The CDR3 length is 12 residues. Germline CDR1 and CDR2: LNHNV and YYDKDF (reference sequence). As DNA, the CDR3 is TGTGCCACTGGGGGGTTTAACACTGAAGCTTTCTTT. Its translation is CATGGFNTEAFF.

V and J are TRBV14 and TRBJ2-2; D ambiguous. This CDR3 has 14 residues. V lost 2 bases and J 4 bases, leaving 8 bases between the germline ends. Germline-derived CDR1 and CDR2 are SGHDN and FVKESK. The CDR3 is CASSQLRFTGELFF. As DNA, the CDR3 is TGTGCCAGCAGCCAACTCAGGTTCACCGGGGAGCTGTTTTTT.

This clone has more than one count but fewer than ten. J is TRBJ1-6 and V is TRBV4-1; D remains unclear. Trimming stripped 0 bases from V and 12 bases from J, with 12 bases between. The CDR3 has 14 amino acids. Germline V CDR1 and CDR2: MGHRA, YSYEKL. CDR3 region: CASSQDRGRIPLHF. Written as DNA, the CDR3 is TGCGCCAGCAGCCAAGATCGAGGGCGAATACCCCTCCACTTT.

The chain combines TRBV19 with TRBJ2-7; 7 nucleotides match TRBD1. The CDR3 covers 11 residues. The germline CDR1 and CDR2 sequences are LNHDA and SQIVND (reference sequence). Trimming at V came to 10 bases and at J to 6 bases, leaving 6 bases not matched to a gene. Here the CDR3 reads CATIQGFEQYF. CDR3 nucleotides: TGTGCCACCATACAGGGGTTCGAGCAGTACTTC.

About this clone itself: This may arise from a read error, as a much more abundant clone is one base away. V gene TRBV19 combines with J gene TRBJ1-5; tentative D call: TRBD1 (6 bases). Trimming cost V 11 bases and J 7 bases, with 21 bases left between them. Per the germline V gene, CDR1 is LNHDA and CDR2 is SQIVND (reference sequence). This CDR3 has 14 amino acids. CDR3: CALETLNRDQPQHF. In nucleotides, the CDR3 is TGTGCCCTGGAGACCTTGAACAGGGACCAGCCCCAGCATTTT.

In its sample, this clone was seen a few times. The chain couples TRBV15 to TRBJ2-1, with 9 bases that match TRBD2. This CDR3 comprises 16 residues. CDR1 is LNHNV, CDR2 YYDKDF, per germline (reference sequence). V gave up 3 bases and J gave up 7 bases; unmatched junction bases: 10. Here the CDR3 reads CATSRSNSGSRNEQFF. The DNA of the CDR3 is TGTGCCACCAGCAGGAGTAATAGCGGGAGTCGGAATGAGCAGTTCTTC. Together with reference TRBV15 and TRBJ2-1, the CDR3 gives the full variable domain: DAMVIQNPRYQVTQFGKPVTLSCSQTLNHNVMYWYQQKSSQAPKLLFHYYDKDFNNEADTPDNFQSRRPNTSFCFLDIRSPGLGDTAMYLCATSRSNSGSRNEQFFGPGTRLTVL.

V gene TRBV11-2 combines with J gene TRBJ2-1; possible D gene TRBD2, 6 bases. From germline, CDR1 is SGHAT and CDR2 FQNNGV. The CDR3 length is 16 residues. Trimming left V 4 bases short and J 4 bases short, with 17 bases between. CDR3 in DNA: TGTGCCAGCAGCTCCCGGGGCGGGGCCCAATACAATGAGCAGTTCTTC. Translating gives CASSSRGGAQYNEQFF.

The chain is built from TRBV11-3 and TRBJ2-3, with D possibly being TRBD1 (6 bases). Germline CDR1 is SGHNT and CDR2 is YENEEA. The ends were cut back, 3 bases at V and 0 bases at J, with 13 bases in the middle. CDR3 length: 16 residues. CDR3 sequence (DNA): TGTGCCAGCAGCTTTTTGAGACAGGCAAGCACAGATACGCAGTATTTT. Translated: CASSFLRQASTDTQYF.

The chain carries TRBV18 and TRBJ1-5, with D possibly matching TRBD1 (5 bases). Trimming removed 5 bases at V and 3 bases at J, with 17 bases between. The germline gives CDR1 KGHSH, CDR2 LQKENI. This CDR3 comprises 16 residues. CDR3 region: CASSGGGFTTNQPQHF. The CDR3 coding sequence is TGTGCCAGCTCAGGCGGGGGTTTCACCACCAATCAGCCCCAGCATTTT.

The chain recombines TRBV28 with TRBJ2-5; 8 positions agree with TRBD1. The J call may be wrong; the DNA end is better matched by TRBJ2-7. CDR3 length: 14 residues. Germline CDR1 reads MDHEN; CDR2 reads SYDVKM. CDR3 DNA sequence: TGTGCCAGCAGAAGGACAGGGTACTCCTACGAGCAGTACTTC. Translating it yields CASRRTGYSYEQYF.

The chain combines TRBV27 with TRBJ2-5; maybe TRBD2 (6 bases). The end of the DNA aligns better with TRBJ2-7, so the J call may be wrong. There are 16 residues in the CDR3. Germline-derived CDR1 and CDR2 are MNHEY and SMNVEV (reference sequence). CDR3 bases: TGTGCCAGCAGTTTGGGCAGCGGGTTCAGCTCCTACGAGCAGTACTTC. Translation: CASSLGSGFSSYEQYF.

Notes on this clone: The germline gene is not matched at one end of the junction; a read error may be the cause. The chain employs TRBV5-1 and TRBJ2-3; the D gene is possibly TRBD2 (6 bases). This CDR3 has 15 residues. The germline CDR1 and CDR2 sequences are SGHRS and YFSETQ. The CDR3 bases are TGCGCCGGCAGCTTCGGTGGGGGAGGTCGAGATACGCAGTATTTT. Translating it yields CAGSFGGGGRDTQYF.

This clone has only a few counts. The V and J genes are TRBV25-1 and TRBJ1-3, with D hard to call. CDR3 length: 15 residues. The V and J ends lost 1 base and 1 base respectively, with 8 bases between them. Germline V gene lookup returns CDR1 MGHDK and CDR2 SYGVNS. DNA for the CDR3: TGTGCCAGCAGTGAATGGGGTCCGTCTGGAAACACCATATATTTT. Its translation is CASSEWGPSGNTIYF. Complete variable domain (other parts from reference TRBV25-1 and TRBJ1-3): EADIYQTPRYLVIGTGKKITLECSQTMGHDKMYWYQQDPGMELHLIHYSYGVNSTEKGDLSSESTVSRIRTEHFPLTLESARPSHTSQYLCASSEWGPSGNTIYFGEGSWLTVV.

The CDR3 here is CAWGGQGAEAFF. The CDR3 region has the DNA TGTGCCTGGGGGGGACAGGGGGCTGAAGCTTTCTTT. The chain recombines TRBV30 with TRBJ1-1, with TRBD1 identical over 11 bases. Per the germline V gene, CDR1 is GTSNPN and CDR2 is SVGIG (reference sequence). The CDR3 spans 12 residues. Trimming removed 5 bases from V and 6 bases from J; junction bases left unmatched: 2.

J is TRBJ1-4 and V is TRBV4-3; D unresolved. The CDR3 is made up of 14 amino acids. V dropped 2 bases and J dropped 7 bases, with 11 bases sitting between them. CDR1 LGHNA and CDR2 YSLEER come from the germline V gene. CDR3 residues: CASSQWHLGEKLFF. Written as DNA, the CDR3 is TGCGCCAGCAGCCAATGGCACCTGGGTGAAAAACTGTTTTTT.

V and J are TRBV28 and TRBJ2-3; 7 bases match TRBD1. V lost 6 bases, J lost 7 bases, and 10 bases stayed unmatched. CDR1 is MDHEN and CDR2 is SYDVKM in the germline V gene. The CDR3 covers 14 residues. Here the CDR3 DNA reads TGTGCCAGCAGCATCACAGGGGCGCTGAATACGCAGTATTTT. It encodes CASSITGALNTQYF.

This clone was detected only once. This sequence joins TRBV5-1 and TRBJ1-6; D uncertain. Trimming took off 0 bases at V and 9 bases at J, with 16 bases between the two ends. The CDR3 sequence is 16 residues long. In germline, CDR1 is SGHRS, CDR2 YFSETQ. The CDR3 here is CASSLALRENRSPLHF. CDR3 bases: TGCGCCAGCAGCTTGGCCCTAAGGGAGAATCGTTCACCCCTCCACTTT.

The chain couples TRBV28 to TRBJ1-2; no reliable D call. V was cut by 5 bases and J by 4 bases, with 11 bases left in between. This CDR3 has 13 amino acids. The germline V gene encodes CDR1 MDHEN and CDR2 SYDVKM. The CDR3 bases are TGTGCCAGCAGTGATACCCCGACCTATGGCTACACCTTC. This encodes CASSDTPTYGYTF.